The source of this T cell receptor beta chain is a study of vaccination and CD4 T cells after COVID-19. Study details: Overlapping spike peptides of SARS-CoV-2, HCoV-NL63, HCoV-OC43 and HCoV-229E stimulated the cells.

With regard to this clonotype: Its antigen is unknown.

The Oncomine TCR Beta short-read assay generated sequence data from the DNA of cultured CD4+ T cells. The authors extracted genomic DNA from cultured CD4+ T cells. MiXCR, run by TCRdb on the PCR reads, gives a single entry per CDR3 protein. The profile shows 8,000 to 10,000 distinct CDR3 sequences, about 34% of them singletons. The treatment here: approximately 9-day PBMC culture with coronavirus spike peptide pools or control peptides (ViraFEST assay). These CD4+ T cells came from an unexposed donor, sampled before the COVID-19 pandemic (2011-2018). T cells were expanded with peptide pools, and expanded clonotypes were identified by TCR sequencing. The clonotype was recovered from a human donor in good health. Sequences were obtained from CD4+ T cells from blood, cultured in vitro.

CDR3 sequence reads: CAWSVNRRDQAFF. The CDR3 nucleotides read TGTGCCTGGAGTGTCAACAGGAGGGACCAAGCTTTCTTT. The rearrangement uses TRBV30 and TRBJ1-1; weak D call: TRBD1 (5 bases). The V and J ends lost 0 bases and 9 bases respectively, with 14 bases between them. The V gene's germline CDR1 is GTSNPN and CDR2 SVGIG (reference sequence). The CDR3 has 13 residues.